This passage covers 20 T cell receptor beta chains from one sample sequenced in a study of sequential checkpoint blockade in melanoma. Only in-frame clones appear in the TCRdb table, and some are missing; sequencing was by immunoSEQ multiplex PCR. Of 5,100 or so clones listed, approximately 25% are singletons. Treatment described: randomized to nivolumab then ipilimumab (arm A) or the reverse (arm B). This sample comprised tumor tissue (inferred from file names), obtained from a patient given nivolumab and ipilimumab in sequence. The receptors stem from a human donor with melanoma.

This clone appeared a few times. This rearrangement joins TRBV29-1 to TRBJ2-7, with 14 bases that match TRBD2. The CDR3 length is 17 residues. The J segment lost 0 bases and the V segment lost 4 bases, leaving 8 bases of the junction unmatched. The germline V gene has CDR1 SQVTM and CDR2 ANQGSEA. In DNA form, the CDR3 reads TGCAGCGTTGGGGGGGGACTAGCGGGAGTCCCCTCCTACGAGCAGTACTTC. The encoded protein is CSVGGGLAGVPSYEQYF.

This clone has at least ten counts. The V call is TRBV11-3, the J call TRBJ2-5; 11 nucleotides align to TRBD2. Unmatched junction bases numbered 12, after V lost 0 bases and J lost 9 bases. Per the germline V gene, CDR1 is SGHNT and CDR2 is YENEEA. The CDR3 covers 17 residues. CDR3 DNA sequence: TGTGCCAGCAGCTTAGATTTCCCTAGCGGGGGGCCCGGGGCCCAGTACTTC. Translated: CASSLDFPSGGPGAQYF.

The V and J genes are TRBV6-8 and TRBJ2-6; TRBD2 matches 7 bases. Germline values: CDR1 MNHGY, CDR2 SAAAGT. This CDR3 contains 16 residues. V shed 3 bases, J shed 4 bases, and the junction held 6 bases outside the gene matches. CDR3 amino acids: CASSYGRGAGANVLTF. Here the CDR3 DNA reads TGTGCCAGCAGTTATGGGAGGGGCGCAGGGGCCAACGTCCTGACTTTC.

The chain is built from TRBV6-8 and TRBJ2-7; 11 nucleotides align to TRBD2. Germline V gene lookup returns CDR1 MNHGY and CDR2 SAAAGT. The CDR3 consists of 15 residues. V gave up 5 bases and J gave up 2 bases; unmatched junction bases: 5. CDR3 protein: CASSQPGLAAYEQYF. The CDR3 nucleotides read TGTGCCAGCAGTCAACCGGGACTAGCGGCCTACGAGCAGTACTTC.

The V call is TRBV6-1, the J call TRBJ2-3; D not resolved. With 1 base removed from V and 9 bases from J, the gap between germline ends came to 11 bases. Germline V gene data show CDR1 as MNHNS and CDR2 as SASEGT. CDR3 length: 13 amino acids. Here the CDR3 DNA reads TGTGCCAGCAGTGAAGACCCCCTTACGACGCAGTATTTT. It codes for CASSEDPLTTQYF.

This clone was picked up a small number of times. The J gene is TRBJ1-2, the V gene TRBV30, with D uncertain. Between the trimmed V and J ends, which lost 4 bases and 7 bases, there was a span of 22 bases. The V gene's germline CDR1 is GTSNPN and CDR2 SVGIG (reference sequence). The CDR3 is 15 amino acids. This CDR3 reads CAWKSLGVVDAGYTF. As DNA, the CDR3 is TGTGCCTGGAAGAGCCTCGGGGTGGTAGATGCTGGCTACACCTTC.

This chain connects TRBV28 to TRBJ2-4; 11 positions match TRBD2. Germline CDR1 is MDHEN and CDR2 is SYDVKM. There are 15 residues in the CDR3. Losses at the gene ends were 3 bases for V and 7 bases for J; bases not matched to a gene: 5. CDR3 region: CASSFSLAGVNIQYF. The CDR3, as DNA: TGTGCCAGCAGTTTCTCACTAGCGGGAGTTAACATTCAGTACTTC.

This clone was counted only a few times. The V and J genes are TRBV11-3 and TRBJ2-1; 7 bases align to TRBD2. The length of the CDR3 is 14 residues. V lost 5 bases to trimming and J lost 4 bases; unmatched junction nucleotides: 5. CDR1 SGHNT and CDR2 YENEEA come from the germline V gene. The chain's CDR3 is CASSPGGSYNEQFF. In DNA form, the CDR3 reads TGTGCCAGCAGCCCGGGGGGATCTTACAATGAGCAGTTCTTC.

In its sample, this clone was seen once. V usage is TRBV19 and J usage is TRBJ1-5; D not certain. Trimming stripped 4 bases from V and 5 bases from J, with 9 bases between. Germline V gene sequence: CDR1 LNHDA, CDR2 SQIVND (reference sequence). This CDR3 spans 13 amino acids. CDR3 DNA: TGTGCCAGTAGTACTTTTCTTGATCAGCCCCAGCATTTT. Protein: CASSTFLDQPQHF.

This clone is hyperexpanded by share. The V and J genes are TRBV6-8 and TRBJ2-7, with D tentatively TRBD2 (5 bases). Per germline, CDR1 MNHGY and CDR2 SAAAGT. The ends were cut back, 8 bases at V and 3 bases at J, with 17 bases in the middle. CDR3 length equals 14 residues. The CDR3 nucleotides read TGTGCCAGCGGAGACCCCGGGATAAACTACGAGCAGTACTTC. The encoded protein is CASGDPGINYEQYF.

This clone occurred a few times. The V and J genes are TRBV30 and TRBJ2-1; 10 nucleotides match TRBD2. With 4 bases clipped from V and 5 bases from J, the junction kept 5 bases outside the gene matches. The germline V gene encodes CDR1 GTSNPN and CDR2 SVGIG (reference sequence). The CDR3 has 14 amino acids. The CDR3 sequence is CAWNLAGAHNEQFF. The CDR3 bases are TGTGCCTGGAATCTAGCGGGAGCCCACAATGAGCAGTTCTTC.

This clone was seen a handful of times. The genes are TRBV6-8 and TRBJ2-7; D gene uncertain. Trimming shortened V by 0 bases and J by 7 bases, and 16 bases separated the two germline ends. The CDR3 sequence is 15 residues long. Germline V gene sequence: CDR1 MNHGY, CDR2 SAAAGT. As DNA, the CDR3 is TGTGCCAGCAGTTACTCGTCGATAGAATCGGGTGAGCAGTACTTC. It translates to CASSYSSIESGEQYF.

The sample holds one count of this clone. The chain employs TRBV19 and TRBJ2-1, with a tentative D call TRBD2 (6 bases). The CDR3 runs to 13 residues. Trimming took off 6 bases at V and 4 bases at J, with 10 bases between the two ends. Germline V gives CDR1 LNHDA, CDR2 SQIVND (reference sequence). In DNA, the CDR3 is TGTGCCAGTAGCGGGGGTTTTTACAATGAGCAGTTCTTC. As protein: CASSGGFYNEQFF.

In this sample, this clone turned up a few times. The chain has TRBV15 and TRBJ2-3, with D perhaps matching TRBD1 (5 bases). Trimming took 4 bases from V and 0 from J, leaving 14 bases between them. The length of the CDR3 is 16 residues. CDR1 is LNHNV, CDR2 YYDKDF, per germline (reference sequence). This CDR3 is CATSTRTRSSTDTQYF. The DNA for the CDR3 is TGTGCCACCAGCACCCGGACACGATCTAGCACAGATACGCAGTATTTT.

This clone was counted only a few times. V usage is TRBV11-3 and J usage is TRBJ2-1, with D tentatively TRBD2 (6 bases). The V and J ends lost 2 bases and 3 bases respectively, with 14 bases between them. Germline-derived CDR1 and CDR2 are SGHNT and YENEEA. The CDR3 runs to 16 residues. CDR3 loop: CASSLLTGGIYNEQFF. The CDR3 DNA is TGTGCCAGCAGCTTATTAACCGGAGGGATCTACAATGAGCAGTTCTTC.

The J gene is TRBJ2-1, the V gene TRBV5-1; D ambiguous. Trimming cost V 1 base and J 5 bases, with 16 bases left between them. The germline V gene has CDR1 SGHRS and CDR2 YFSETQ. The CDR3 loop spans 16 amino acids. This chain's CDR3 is CASSLRAAKRDNEQFF. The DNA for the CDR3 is TGCGCCAGCAGCTTGAGGGCAGCCAAAAGGGACAATGAGCAGTTCTTC.

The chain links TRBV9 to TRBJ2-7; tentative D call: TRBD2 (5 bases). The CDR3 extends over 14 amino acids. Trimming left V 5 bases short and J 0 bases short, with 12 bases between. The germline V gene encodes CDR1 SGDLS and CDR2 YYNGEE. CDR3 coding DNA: TGTGCCAGCAGAGAGACTACGAGCTCCTACGAGCAGTACTTC. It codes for CASRETTSSYEQYF.

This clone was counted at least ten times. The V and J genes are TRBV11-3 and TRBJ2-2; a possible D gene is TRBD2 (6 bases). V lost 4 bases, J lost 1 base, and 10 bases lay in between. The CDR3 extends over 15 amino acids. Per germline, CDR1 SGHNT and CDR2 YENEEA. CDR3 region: CASSYGGLNTGELFF. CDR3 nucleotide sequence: TGTGCCAGCAGCTACGGGGGACTGAACACCGGGGAGCTGTTTTTT.

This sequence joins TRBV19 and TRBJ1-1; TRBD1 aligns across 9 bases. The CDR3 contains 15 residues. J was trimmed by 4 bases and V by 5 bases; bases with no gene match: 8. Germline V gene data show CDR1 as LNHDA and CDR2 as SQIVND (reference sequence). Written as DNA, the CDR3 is TGTGCCAGTAGTCTCAAAACAGGGGGCCCCACTGAAGCTTTCTTT. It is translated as CASSLKTGGPTEAFF.

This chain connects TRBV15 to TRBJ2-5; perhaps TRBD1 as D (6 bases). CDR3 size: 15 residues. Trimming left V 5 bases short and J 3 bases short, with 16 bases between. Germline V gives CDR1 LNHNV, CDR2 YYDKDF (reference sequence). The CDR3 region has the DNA TGTGCCACCAGCCGTAAGGACAGATTAGAAGAGACCCAGTACTTC. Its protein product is CATSRKDRLEETQYF.